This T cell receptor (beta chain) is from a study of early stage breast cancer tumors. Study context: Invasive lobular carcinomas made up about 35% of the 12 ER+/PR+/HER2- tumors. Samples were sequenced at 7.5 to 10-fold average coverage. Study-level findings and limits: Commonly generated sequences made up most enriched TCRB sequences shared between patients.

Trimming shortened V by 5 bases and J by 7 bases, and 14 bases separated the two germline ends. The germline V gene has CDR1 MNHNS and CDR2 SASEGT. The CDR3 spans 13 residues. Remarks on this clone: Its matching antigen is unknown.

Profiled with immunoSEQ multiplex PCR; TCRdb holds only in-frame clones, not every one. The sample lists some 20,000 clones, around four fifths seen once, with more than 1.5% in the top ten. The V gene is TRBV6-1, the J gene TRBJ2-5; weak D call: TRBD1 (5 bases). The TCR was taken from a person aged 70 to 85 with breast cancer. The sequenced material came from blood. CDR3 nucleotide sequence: TGTGCCAGCAGTACACGGTGGGGCATGACCCAGTACTTC. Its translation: CASSTRWGMTQYF.